This TCR beta chain was captured by sequencing in a study of T cell responses to AZD1222 COVID-19 vaccine. Study results and limitations: White British ancestry dominated among donors, who included more females, and clonal diversity was possibly underestimated. Without day 14 samples, only post-peak T cell repertoires were studied. Baseline antibody screening turned up just a handful of seropositive AZD1222 recipients.

Analysis merged second doses at about 4 or about 12 weeks. As regards this clone: The antigen remains unidentified.

Produced via immunoSEQ multiplex PCR; TCRdb's table is partial and in-frame only. This sample has 70,000 to 90,000 clones, with 87% found just once. The CDR3 is 11 amino acids. CDR1 and CDR2 from the germline V gene are SGHRS and YFSETQ. V lost 4 bases and J lost 7, with 8 bases in between. The V and J genes are TRBV5-1 and TRBJ1-1, with D possibly TRBD1 on 5 matching bases. This TCR derives from an adult who received the AZD1222 COVID-19 vaccine. The source was peripheral blood, collected 28 days after the second AZD1222 dose. CDR3 sequence reads: CASSGGDEAFF. The CDR3 coding sequence is TGCGCCAGCAGCGGGGGGGATGAAGCTTTCTTT.